These 3 T cell receptor beta chains share one sample of origin, sequenced in a study of identical twins. TCRdb independently ran MiXCR on the 5' RACE reads; one entry per CDR3 protein. The sample holds approximately 690,000 distinct CDR3 sequences; around 5.7% are singletons and the top ten take approximately 2%. The source material was naive T cells sorted from blood. The source is a man aged 18 to 30 in good health.

The chain uses TRBV12-3 or TRBV12-4 and TRBJ2-1, with D possibly TRBD2 on 6 matching bases. The CDR3 spans 12 residues. Trimming took 6 bases from V and 8 from J, leaving 11 bases between them. CDR3 DNA sequence: TGTGCCAGCAGACAACTAGCCCATGAGCAGTTCTTC. Translated, it gives CASRQLAHEQFF.

This clonotype occurred many times. The chain has TRBV29-1 and TRBJ2-1; a possible D gene is TRBD2 (6 bases). Germline CDR1 and CDR2: SQVTM and ANQGSEA. Trimming pared 6 bases from V and 8 bases from J, leaving 11 bases between. This CDR3 region has 11 residues. The CDR3 protein is CSVSGSYEQFF. The CDR3 DNA is TGCAGCGTCTCCGGGAGTTATGAGCAGTTCTTC.

This clonotype turned up a few times. This chain links TRBV7-6 with TRBJ2-1; no clear D. V lost 2 bases and J 8 bases, leaving 7 bases between the germline ends. Germline V CDR1 and CDR2: SGHVS, FNYEAQ. This CDR3 is built from 12 residues. This CDR3 reads CASSLLHDEQFF. The DNA for the CDR3 is TGTGCCAGCAGCTTACTCCACGATGAGCAGTTCTTC.